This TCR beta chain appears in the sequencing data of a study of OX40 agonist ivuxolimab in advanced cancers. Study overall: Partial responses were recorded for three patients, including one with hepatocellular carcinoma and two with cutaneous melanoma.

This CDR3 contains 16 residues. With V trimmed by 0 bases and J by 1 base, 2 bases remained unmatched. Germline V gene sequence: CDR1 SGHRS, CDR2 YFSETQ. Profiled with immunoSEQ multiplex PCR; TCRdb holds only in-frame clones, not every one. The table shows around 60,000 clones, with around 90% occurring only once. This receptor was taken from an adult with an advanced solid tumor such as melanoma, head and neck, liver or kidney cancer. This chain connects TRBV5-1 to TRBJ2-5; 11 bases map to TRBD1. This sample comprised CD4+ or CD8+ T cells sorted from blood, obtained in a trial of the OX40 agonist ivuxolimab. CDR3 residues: CASSLGGTGGQETQYF. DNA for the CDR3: TGCGCCAGCAGCTTGGGGGGGACAGGGGGCCAAGAGACCCAGTACTTC.